This TCR beta chain was obtained from a study of T cell repertoires in cytomegalovirus infection. About the research overall: HLA-B-restricted CMV epitopes that are well studied, plus recently identified HLA-C-restricted ones, were used by the study. Based on public TCR beta signatures, there were indications of CMV infection and of a matching HLA type.

TCRdb recomputed calls from the reads with MiXCR, one row per CDR3 protein. This sample yields some 71,000 distinct CDR3 sequences, of which roughly 28% are seen a single time; 59% belongs to the top ten. Concerning this clonotype: The antigen remains undetermined. The germline gene is not matched at one end of the junction; a read error may be the cause.

Germline V gene data show CDR1 as SGHAT and CDR2 as FQNNGV. The CDR3 contains 14 residues. Study outcomes and limitations: Ex vivo responses were dominated by HLA-C-restricted CMV-specific TCR beta clonotypes. Cumulative frequency (of public TCR beta family members) identified carriers of CMV plus the relevant HLA.

The V and J genes are TRBV11-2 and TRBJ2-1; no clear D gene. This receptor was obtained from a human donor in good health (CMV status not recorded). Some clones in this sample may be carry-over from other donors' samples. Sequenced material: CD8+ T cells from cultured PBMCs, taken from culture after CMV antigen stimulation. The CDR3 reads CAGSLFQGIWEQFF. The CDR3 region has the DNA TGTGCCGGCAGCTTATTCCAAGGGATTTGGGAGCAGTTCTTC.